These 8 T cell receptor beta chains were sequenced from one sample in a study of blood T cells in healthy people across ages. A second PCR of roughly 7 to 11 cycles used a sample-barcoded 5' primer and a J-beta primer mix. TCRdb called the 5' RACE reads again in MiXCR, with one record for every CDR3 protein. The table shows 600,000 to 900,000 distinct CDR3 sequences, with roughly 24% occurring only once. This sample was also put to use in a study of T cells of mothers and their children.

Sequenced: blood. The source is a boy younger than 18 in good health.

The V call is TRBV10-3, the J call TRBJ2-3; D uncertain. From germline, CDR1 is ENHRY and CDR2 SYGVKD. V was cut by 10 bases and J by 1 base, with 15 bases left in between. The CDR3 extends over 14 amino acids. Here the CDR3 reads CATKELTGTDTQYF. For the CDR3, the DNA is TGTGCCACCAAGGAACTAACCGGCACAGATACGCAGTATTTT.

This clonotype appeared a few times. The J gene is TRBJ2-3, the V gene TRBV13; 8 bases align to TRBD1. With V trimmed by 4 bases and J by 0 bases, 0 bases remained unmatched. The CDR3 extends over 14 amino acids. From germline, CDR1 is PRHDT and CDR2 FYEKMQ (reference sequence). CDR3 loop: CASSWDRSTDTQYF. The CDR3 DNA is TGTGCCAGCAGCTGGGACAGGAGCACAGATACGCAGTATTTT.

This clonotype showed up just a few times. The V call is TRBV6-1, the J call TRBJ2-5; D is ambiguous. Trimming removed 2 bases from V and 4 bases from J, with 8 bases in between. CDR1 MNHNS and CDR2 SASEGT come from the germline V gene. The CDR3 is 13 amino acids. The CDR3 DNA is TGTGCCAGCAGTGAATTTGTCCCAGAGACCCAGTACTTC. Protein sequence: CASSEFVPETQYF.

The chain carries TRBV2 and TRBJ2-7; 9 bases line up with TRBD1. CDR1 and CDR2 (germline): SNHLY, FYNNEI. Germline trimming cut 5 bases from V and 7 bases from J; bases unmatched to any gene: 21. This CDR3 region has 18 residues. The CDR3 loop reads CASSPRTGETMGPWEQYF. The CDR3 DNA sequence: TGTGCCAGCAGTCCGCGGACAGGGGAGACTATGGGGCCCTGGGAGCAGTACTTC.

The chain uses TRBV28 and TRBJ1-2, with a weak D call TRBD1 (6 bases). The germline V and J ends were trimmed by 5 bases and 2 bases, with 18 bases remaining between them. The V gene's germline CDR1 is MDHEN and CDR2 SYDVKM. CDR3 size: 16 residues. The CDR3 loop is CASSRGRRGTNYGYTF. The CDR3 DNA sequence: TGTGCCAGCAGTCGGGGGCGGAGAGGGACCAACTATGGCTACACCTTC.

The rearrangement joins TRBV28 to TRBJ2-7; possible D gene TRBD2, 5 bases. This CDR3 has 15 amino acids. V lost 4 bases and J lost 0, with 13 bases in between. The V gene's germline CDR1 is MDHEN and CDR2 SYDVKM. The CDR3, as DNA: TGTGCCAGCAGTTCCCTGGCGGGTATCTCCTACGAGCAGTACTTC. Residues: CASSSLAGISYEQYF.

The chain couples TRBV7-3 to TRBJ2-5; TRBD2 matches at 10 bases. CDR3 size: 15 residues. The ends lost 3 bases at V and 2 bases at J; junction bases unmatched: 3. From germline, CDR1 is SGHTA and CDR2 FQGTGA. Written as DNA, the CDR3 is TGTGCCAGCAGCTTGACTAGCGGGTGGCAAGAGACCCAGTACTTC. Translated: CASSLTSGWQETQYF.

This clonotype has only a few counts. The chain links TRBV5-1 to TRBJ2-6, with D possibly being TRBD1 (5 bases). The CDR3 length is 16 residues. Trimming cost V 0 bases and J 2 bases, with 9 bases left between them. Germline assignment: CDR1 SGHRS and CDR2 YFSETQ. The CDR3: CASSLEAGTGANVLTF. The DNA for the CDR3 is TGCGCCAGCAGCTTGGAGGCAGGGACTGGGGCCAACGTCCTGACTTTC.